The rows below give T cell receptor beta chains drawn from one sample of a study of CD8 T cells in Susac syndrome. Each CDR3 protein gets one entry after TCRdb re-called the immunoSEQ multiplex PCR reads with MiXCR. The sample carries 200,000 or so distinct CDR3 sequences, 90% to 95% recorded once. Sequenced material: CD4+ T cells from PBMCs. The receptor source for this set is a human donor with multiple sclerosis. Each CDR3 is given with its conserved first and last residue. The D gene is left open where the match is weak. The size of a clone is reported for some rows only, either as once, few or many, or as a class for expanded clones.

CDR3 DNA: TGCAGTGTTTGGCCGACGACTAACGGTACGCAGTATTTT; CDR3 protein: CSVWPTTNGTQYF; J gene: TRBJ2-3; clone size: -; D gene: -; V gene: TRBV20-1
CDR3 DNA: TGCAGCATGCGGGGTTCGGAAGGCTACACCTTC; CDR3 protein: CSMRGSEGYTF; J gene: TRBJ1-2; clone size: -; D gene: -; V gene: TRBV29-1
CDR3 DNA: TGTGCCTGGAGCGGAAGAGGGGGTACAAATGAGCAGTTCTTC; CDR3 protein: CAWSGRGGTNEQFF; J gene: TRBJ2-1; clone size: once; D gene: -; V gene: TRBV30
CDR3 DNA: TGTGCCTGGAGGTCACAGGGAGGCTCCTATGGCTACACCTTC; CDR3 protein: CAWRSQGGSYGYTF; J gene: TRBJ1-2; clone size: -; D gene: -; V gene: TRBV30
CDR3 DNA: TGTGCCAGCAGCTCCCCACCGGACAGGTTGCTTGACACTGAAGCTTTCTTT; CDR3 protein: CASSSPPDRLLDTEAFF; J gene: TRBJ1-1; clone size: -; D gene: TRBD1; V gene: TRBV7-9
CDR3 DNA: TGCAGTGCAGTACCCTACAGGGACCTACAGAGAAACACCATATATTTT; CDR3 protein: CSAVPYRDLQRNTIYF; J gene: TRBJ1-3; clone size: -; D gene: -; V gene: TRBV20-1
CDR3 DNA: TGTGCCAGCTCACGAGCCCACTCGGGACAGTTCATAGAGACCCAGTACTTC; CDR3 protein: CASSRAHSGQFIETQYF; J gene: TRBJ2-5; clone size: -; D gene: TRBD1; V gene: TRBV18
CDR3 DNA: TGTGCCAGCAGCGAGAGGGGACCGGGACAGGGTTCAGATACGCAGTATTTT; CDR3 protein: CASSERGPGQGSDTQYF; J gene: TRBJ2-3; clone size: -; D gene: TRBD1; V gene: TRBV9
CDR3 DNA: TGCAGCGGATCCAGGGTTATCGACACTGAAGCTTTCTTT; CDR3 protein: CSGSRVIDTEAFF; J gene: TRBJ1-1; clone size: -; D gene: -; V gene: TRBV29-1
CDR3 DNA: TGTGCCAGCACCCCTCTAGTGGCCGCCTACAATGAGCAGTTCTTC; CDR3 protein: CASTPLVAAYNEQFF; J gene: TRBJ2-1; clone size: once; D gene: -; V gene: TRBV2
CDR3 DNA: TGTGCCAGCAACAACAGGGGGACAGATACGCAGTATTTT; CDR3 protein: CASNNRGTDTQYF; J gene: TRBJ2-3; clone size: -; D gene: TRBD1; V gene: TRBV5-6
CDR3 DNA: TGTGCCTGGAGTGTAAGCGACAATCAGCCCCAGCATTTT; CDR3 protein: CAWSVSDNQPQHF; J gene: TRBJ1-5; clone size: -; D gene: -; V gene: TRBV30
CDR3 DNA: TGTGCCAGCAGCTTGGAGGGACTTTACTACGAGCAGTACTTC; CDR3 protein: CASSLEGLYYEQYF; J gene: TRBJ2-7; clone size: -; D gene: -; V gene: TRBV5-4
CDR3 DNA: TGTGCCAGCACTGGACTAGCGGGAGTCAATGAGCAGTTCTTC; CDR3 protein: CASTGLAGVNEQFF; J gene: TRBJ2-1; clone size: -; D gene: TRBD2; V gene: TRBV2
CDR3 DNA: TGTGCCAGCAGGACTGGAGGGAACACTGAAGCTTTCTTT; CDR3 protein: CASRTGGNTEAFF; J gene: TRBJ1-1; clone size: -; D gene: -; V gene: TRBV6-6
CDR3 DNA: TGCGCCAGCAGCACGGGCCCGACAGGGGACAATGAGCAGTTCTTC; CDR3 protein: CASSTGPTGDNEQFF; J gene: TRBJ2-1; clone size: once; D gene: TRBD1; V gene: TRBV5-1
CDR3 DNA: TGTGCCACTACAAACAGGGTAGGGGGGCTGGAGCAGTTCTTC; CDR3 protein: CATTNRVGGLEQFF; J gene: TRBJ2-1; clone size: -; D gene: -; V gene: TRBV5-4
CDR3 DNA: TGTGCCTGGAGCAGGGGGCATTATGGCTACACCTTC; CDR3 protein: CAWSRGHYGYTF; J gene: TRBJ1-2; clone size: -; D gene: TRBD1; V gene: TRBV30
CDR3 DNA: TGTGCCAGCAGCTTAGCGAGGGAGAAGCAGTACTTC; CDR3 protein: CASSLAREKQYF; J gene: TRBJ2-7; clone size: -; D gene: -; V gene: TRBV7-2
CDR3 DNA: TGCGCCAGCAGTCAATCGAGACAGCCGCTCCCGACTAACTATGGCTACACCTTC; CDR3 protein: CASSQSRQPLPTNYGYTF; J gene: TRBJ1-2; clone size: -; D gene: -; V gene: TRBV23-1
CDR3 DNA: TGTGCCAGCAGTGATGGTCATGGGCCAAAGGATGGCTACACCTTC; CDR3 protein: CASSDGHGPKDGYTF; J gene: TRBJ1-2; clone size: -; D gene: -; V gene: TRBV6-1
CDR3 DNA: TGTGCCAGTACCACCGGGACAGGGGATTACCTCGCCAACGTCCTGACTTTC; CDR3 protein: CASTTGTGDYLANVLTF; J gene: TRBJ2-6; clone size: -; D gene: TRBD1; V gene: TRBV19
CDR3 DNA: TGTGCTAGTGCCAGATACACCACAGGGACGAGTGGCTACACCTTC; CDR3 protein: CASARYTTGTSGYTF; J gene: TRBJ1-2; clone size: -; D gene: -; V gene: TRBV12-5
CDR3 DNA: TGTGCCAGCAGCCCCGGCGGGCAGAAAAACATTCAGTACTTC; CDR3 protein: CASSPGGQKNIQYF; J gene: TRBJ2-4; clone size: -; D gene: -; V gene: TRBV14
CDR3 DNA: TGCAGTGCTCAGGACACGATCTCTGGAAACACCATATATTTT; CDR3 protein: CSAQDTISGNTIYF; J gene: TRBJ1-3; clone size: -; D gene: -; V gene: TRBV20-1
CDR3 DNA: TGTGCCAGCAGATCAGGGAATTGGCACCAGCCCCAGCATTTT; CDR3 protein: CASRSGNWHQPQHF; J gene: TRBJ1-5; clone size: -; D gene: -; V gene: TRBV7-2
CDR3 DNA: TGTGCCAGCAGTTCACGGACAGGGAAGAACGAGCAGTACTTC; CDR3 protein: CASSSRTGKNEQYF; J gene: TRBJ2-7; clone size: -; D gene: TRBD1; V gene: TRBV12-3/TRBV12-4
CDR3 DNA: TGTGCCAGCACCACTTGGGAAGAGCAGTACTTC; CDR3 protein: CASTTWEEQYF; J gene: TRBJ2-7; clone size: -; D gene: -; V gene: TRBV2
CDR3 DNA: TGTGCCAGCAGTGAGGTAGATGAGCAGTTCTTC; CDR3 protein: CASSEVDEQFF; J gene: TRBJ2-1; clone size: -; D gene: -; V gene: TRBV2